This section outlines one T cell receptor (beta chain) sequence together with its context. CDR3 length: 17 amino acids. From germline, CDR1 is SGHDN and CDR2 FVKESK. Trimming left V 1 base short and J 0 bases short, with 12 bases between. This entry comes from a study of blood T cell repertoires in COVID-19. Study summary: COVID-19 samples, acute and convalescent, were from the United States, Italy and Spain. T cells, B-cell-depleted T cells, or PBMCs supplied cDNA or gDNA.

In the original processing: Counts of nucleated cells, estimated from reference gene primer amplification, were obtained. The data were produced by immunoSEQ multiplex PCR, yet TCRdb's version contains in-frame clones alone and is incomplete. D and trimming were read from the DNA, whereas the V and J calls and clone size are those reported in that table. Of over 25,000 clones in the sample, about four fifths were seen once. This TCR came from a man between 65 and 85 years old with acute or convalescent COVID-19. What was sequenced was peripheral blood. V usage is TRBV14 and J usage is TRBJ1-4; D remains unclear. The CDR3 sequence is CASSQGNSLATNEKLFF. The CDR3 bases are TGTGCCAGCAGCCAAGGGAACAGCCTGGCAACTAATGAAAAACTGTTTTTT.